The sequence of this T cell receptor beta chain was determined in a study of cytomegalovirus exposure and HLA in healthy donors. CDR1 MDHEN and CDR2 SYDVKM come from the germline V gene. Trimming cost V 6 bases and J 3 bases, with 17 bases left between them. This CDR3 is 15 amino acids long. The PCR was carried out with 60 Vbeta primers and 13 Jbeta primers. Here immunoSEQ multiplex PCR was the method, and the copy in TCRdb shows in-frame clones only, minus some. The table lists about 69,000 clones, roughly 76% of them singletons. The receptor was isolated from a man aged 18 to 30 in good health and CMV-seronegative. The sequenced sample consisted of PBMCs. This chain uses TRBV28 with TRBJ1-2, with a weak D call TRBD1 (6 bases). DNA of the CDR3: TGTGCCAGCAGAGGCCCCCCTTCAGGGGACTATGGCTACACCTTC. It specifies CASRGPPSGDYGYTF.